Below, 19 T cell receptor beta chains from the same sample are listed, as sequenced in a study of cytomegalovirus exposure and HLA in healthy donors. Sequenced by immunoSEQ multiplex PCR; TCRdb stores in-frame clones only, minus some. The top ten hold more than 12% of the sample, which has roughly 220,000 clones, over 80% seen once. Sequences were obtained from PBMCs. The receptor source for this set is a woman aged 25 to 39 in good health and CMV-seropositive.

V is TRBV19 and J is TRBJ1-5; the D is unclear. V shed 6 bases and J shed 4 bases, with 7 bases lying between them. There are 12 residues in the CDR3. In germline, CDR1 is LNHDA, CDR2 SQIVND (reference sequence). This chain's CDR3 is CASRDGNQPQHF. The DNA of the CDR3 is TGTGCCAGTAGGGACGGGAATCAGCCCCAGCATTTT.

This CDR3 reads CASSEAPGTQPQHF. The CDR3 coding sequence is TGTGCCAGCAGTGAAGCCCCAGGAACACAGCCCCAGCATTTT. The J gene is TRBJ1-5, the V gene TRBV6-1; D is uncertain. Looked up from germline, CDR1 is MNHNS and CDR2 is SASEGT. The CDR3 runs to 14 residues. The V end was cut by 0 bases, the J end by 7 bases, with 10 bases between.

This sequence joins TRBV29-1 and TRBJ2-1, with D possibly being TRBD1 (5 bases). Trimming left V 3 bases short and J 9 bases short, with 15 bases between. The CDR3 is 13 amino acids. Looked up from germline, CDR1 is SQVTM and CDR2 is ANQGSEA. In DNA form, the CDR3 reads TGCAGCGTTGAGGGGCACGGTCAAAGTGAGCAGTTCTTC. It encodes CSVEGHGQSEQFF.

V usage is TRBV9 and J usage is TRBJ2-1, with D unclear. From germline, CDR1 is SGDLS and CDR2 YYNGEE. The germline V and J ends were trimmed by 4 bases and 6 bases, with 14 bases remaining between them. CDR3 size: 14 residues. The CDR3 nucleotides read TGTGCCAGCAGCACAGCCTACCCGCCCAATGAGCAGTTCTTC. Encoded protein: CASSTAYPPNEQFF.

CDR3 sequence reads: CASSDRWGSNEKLFF. In DNA form, the CDR3 reads TGTGCCAGCAGTGACCGCTGGGGGTCTAATGAAAAACTGTTTTTT. This chain connects TRBV2 to TRBJ1-4, with D possibly TRBD1 on 5 matching bases. V shed 3 bases and J shed 3 bases, with 11 bases lying between them. Germline V lookup: CDR1 SNHLY, CDR2 FYNNEI. This CDR3 region has 15 residues.

Details on this clone: At the DNA level, this CDR3 is encoded by other sequences in the same sample as well. This chain links TRBV6-1 with TRBJ1-2; D unresolved. V lost 2 bases and J 3 bases, leaving 4 bases between the germline ends. Germline V gene lookup returns CDR1 MNHNS and CDR2 SASEGT. CDR3 length: 12 residues. CDR3 sequence reads: CASSERDYGYTF. The CDR3 DNA reads TGTGCCAGCAGTGAACGGGACTATGGCTACACCTTC.

The chain recombines TRBV4-2 with TRBJ1-1; TRBD1 matches 12 bases. The CDR3 is made up of 18 amino acids. The trim removed 4 bases at V and 2 bases at J, leaving 11 bases unmatched. CDR1 is LGHNA, CDR2 YNFKEQ, per germline. The CDR3 coding sequence is TGTGCCAGCAGCCCCCGTAACACCGGGACAGGGGGCAACACTGAAGCTTTCTTT. This gives the protein CASSPRNTGTGGNTEAFF.

V is TRBV28 and J is TRBJ2-3; a possible D gene is TRBD2 (6 bases). Per germline, CDR1 MDHEN and CDR2 SYDVKM. The germline V and J ends were trimmed by 3 bases and 1 base, with 8 bases remaining between them. This CDR3 has 14 residues. This chain's CDR3 is CASSFGTRTDTQYF. CDR3 nucleotide sequence: TGTGCCAGCAGTTTTGGGACTCGCACAGATACGCAGTATTTT. Looking up the rest from reference TRBV28 and TRBJ2-3 gives the full variable domain: DVKVTQSSRYLVKRTGEKVFLECVQDMDHENMFWYRQDPGLGLRLIYFSYDVKMKEKGDIPEGYSVSREKKERFSLILESASTNQTSMYLCASSFGTRTDTQYFGPGTRLTVL.

This rearrangement joins TRBV7-3 to TRBJ1-2; D might be TRBD1 (6 bases). V shed 5 bases and J shed 0 bases, with 7 bases lying between them. The CDR3 is 13 amino acids. In germline, CDR1 is SGHTA, CDR2 FQGTGA. The CDR3 is CASSQGSNYGYTF. The CDR3, as DNA: TGTGCCAGCAGCCAGGGGTCTAACTATGGCTACACCTTC.

This sequence joins TRBV6-1 and TRBJ2-7; D possibly corresponds to TRBD1 (6 bases). The CDR3 has 14 residues. Germline V gives CDR1 MNHNS, CDR2 SASEGT. Trimming took off 7 bases at V and 5 bases at J, with 18 bases between the two ends. CDR3 amino acids: CASIGTWASDEQYF. The DNA of the CDR3 is TGTGCCAGCATCGGGACATGGGCTTCCGACGAGCAGTACTTC.

This clone has more than one count but fewer than ten. The chain couples TRBV6-5 to TRBJ2-1; TRBD2 agrees at 10 bases. Looked up from germline, CDR1 is MNHEY and CDR2 is SVGAGI. V was clipped by 5 bases and J by 3 bases; unmatched bases: 4. CDR3 length equals 15 residues. The CDR3 DNA reads TGTGCCAGCAGTCCCGGGACTAGCGACTACAATGAGCAGTTCTTC. Translated, it gives CASSPGTSDYNEQFF.

The chain has TRBV9 and TRBJ2-7; TRBD1 might be the D (6 bases). The ends were cut back, 1 base at V and 6 bases at J, with 11 bases in the middle. The germline V gene encodes CDR1 SGDLS and CDR2 YYNGEE. The CDR3 loop spans 13 amino acids. The CDR3: CASSVLLQGEQYF. The CDR3 DNA reads TGTGCCAGCAGCGTACTCTTACAGGGCGAGCAGTACTTC.

DNA of the CDR3: TGTGCCATCAGTGAGTCAAGGGACCAAGATACGCAGTATTTT. Translation: CAISESRDQDTQYF. This sequence joins TRBV10-3 and TRBJ2-3; D tentatively reads TRBD1 or TRBD2 (5 bases each). CDR3 length: 14 amino acids. Germline loops: CDR1 ENHRY, CDR2 SYGVKD. V was shortened by 0 bases and J by 5 bases, with 9 bases between the two germline ends.

The chain carries TRBV11-2 and TRBJ2-7, with D perhaps matching TRBD2 (5 bases). This CDR3 is built from 12 residues. Looked up from germline, CDR1 is SGHAT and CDR2 is FQNNGV. V was shortened by 3 bases and J by 6 bases, with 9 bases between the two germline ends. CDR3 coding DNA: TGTGCCAGCAGCTTGGCGGACTCCGAGCAGTACTTC. This codes for CASSLADSEQYF.

This chain connects TRBV19 to TRBJ1-1; the match to TRBD1 covers 9 bases. The CDR3 runs 14 residues. Trimming at V came to 6 bases and at J to 4 bases, leaving 6 bases not matched to a gene. In germline, CDR1 is LNHDA, CDR2 SQIVND (reference sequence). The CDR3 is CASSTGGSGTEAFF. In DNA, the CDR3 is TGTGCCAGTAGCACAGGGGGCTCGGGCACTGAAGCTTTCTTT.

The chain combines TRBV29-1 with TRBJ2-5; a weak D match, TRBD1 (6 bases). With 7 bases removed from V and 5 bases from J, the gap between germline ends came to 17 bases. The germline V gene encodes CDR1 SQVTM and CDR2 ANQGSEA. The CDR3 runs to 13 residues. The DNA of the CDR3 is TGCAGCGCCGACCAGGGCCAGGGGGAGACCCAGTACTTC. It yields the protein CSADQGQGETQYF.

The J gene is TRBJ2-3, the V gene TRBV28; no definite D call. The germline V gene has CDR1 MDHEN and CDR2 SYDVKM. Trimming stripped 5 bases from V and 2 bases from J, with 8 bases between. The CDR3 is 13 residues long. DNA of the CDR3: TGTGCCAGCAGTACCTGGCACACAGATACGCAGTATTTT. Translated: CASSTWHTDTQYF.

Regarding this clone: Additional DNA sequences in this sample encode the identical CDR3. V usage is TRBV7-2 and J usage is TRBJ2-5, with D unclear. Deletions cut 1 base from V and 4 bases from J, with 7 bases between. The germline V gene encodes CDR1 SGHTA and CDR2 FQGNSA. This CDR3 has 13 residues. Written as DNA, the CDR3 is TGTGCCAGCAGCTTAGGACTTTTAGAGACCCAGTACTTC. It specifies CASSLGLLETQYF.

The rearrangement links TRBV15 to TRBJ2-1, with D perhaps TRBD1 (6 bases). This CDR3 comprises 18 residues. Per the germline V gene, CDR1 is LNHNV and CDR2 is YYDKDF (reference sequence). Trimming pared 3 bases from V and 6 bases from J, leaving 24 bases between. CDR3 sequence: CATSRSSRGRGVSNEQFF. For the CDR3, the DNA is TGTGCCACCAGCAGGTCCAGCCGGGGCAGGGGAGTCAGCAATGAGCAGTTCTTC.